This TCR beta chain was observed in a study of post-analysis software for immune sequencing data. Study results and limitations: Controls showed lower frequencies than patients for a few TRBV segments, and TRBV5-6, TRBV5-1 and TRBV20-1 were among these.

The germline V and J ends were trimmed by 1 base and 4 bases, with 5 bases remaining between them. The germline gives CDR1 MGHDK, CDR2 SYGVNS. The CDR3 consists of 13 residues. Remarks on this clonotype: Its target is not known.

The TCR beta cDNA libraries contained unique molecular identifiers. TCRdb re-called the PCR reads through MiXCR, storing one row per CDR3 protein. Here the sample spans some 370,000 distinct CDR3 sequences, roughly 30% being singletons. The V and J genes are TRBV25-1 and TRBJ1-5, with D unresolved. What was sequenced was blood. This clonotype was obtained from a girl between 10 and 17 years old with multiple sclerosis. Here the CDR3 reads CASSEFGNQPQHF. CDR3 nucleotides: TGTGCCAGCAGTGAATTCGGGAATCAGCCCCAGCATTTT.